The TCR beta chain under discussion was sequenced for a study of CD8+ T cells in alopecia areata (dated 2018 in TCRdb). Broadly, across the study: Treated patients were enrolled in an open-label pilot trial of oral tofacitinib, 5 to 10 mg twice daily, for moderate-to-severe alopecia areata. Disease severity in treated patients was measured with the SALT score, which quantifies the percentage of affected scalp surface area. Tofacitinib was given for 6 to 18 months, followed by 6 months of follow-up off drug to assess delayed response and recurrence. Tofacitinib-treated patients had biopsies at baseline and at 4 and 24 weeks of treatment, with a later scalp biopsy in several patients. The RNA source kit depended on sample type: the PAXgene miRNA kit for fixed scalp, the miRNeasy kit for PBMCs, and the RNeasy kit for mouse skin. Scalp clonality was compared across normal scalp (n=4), patchy alopecia areata scalp (n=8), and alopecia totalis/universalis scalp (n=8). TCRbeta CDR3 regions were amplified by immunoSEQ multiplex PCR using 35 Vbeta forward and 13 Jbeta reverse primers. In humans, TCRbeta sequencing was performed on scalp tissue and on sorted CD4+ and CD8+ peripheral blood T cells from healthy controls and from patients with patchy or totalis/universalis alopecia areata. In both human patients and the C3H/HeJ mouse model, the study applied high-throughput TCRbeta sequencing to look at T cell clonal expansion in alopecia areata.

Beyond this particular receptor, the publication reports: Higher clonality and more expanded CD8+ clones were observed in lesional scalp than in normal scalp, particularly in alopecia totalis/universalis, a finding suggestive of antigenic drive. Tofacitinib significantly decreased scalp clonality and the number of expanded CD8+ clones among the top 100 scalp clones. During tofacitinib treatment, many expanded lesional clones stuck around in both scalp and blood, and this persistence may partly explain why relapse happens after treatment is stopped. Shared TCR sequences between patients were less evident than in mice, which may be partly attributable to HLA diversity in the patient population. Unlike mouse skin, where gammadelta T cells dominate, normal human skin contains resident alphabeta T cells that get sequenced too, which complicates analysis of the scalp TCR repertoire. Because the treated cohort was small and included a single nonresponder, larger studies are needed to assess links between baseline CD8+ expansion and response.

The time point label on this specimen signifies: around 4 weeks on oral tofacitinib. Sample treatment or condition, as interpreted from the label and publication: oral pan-JAK inhibitor, 5-10 mg twice daily. Lesional scalp punch biopsies and peripheral blood were obtained from alopecia areata patients. PBMCs were separated by density centrifugation and stained for CD3, CD4 and CD8, after which CD4+ and CD8+ T cells were sorted on a FACSAria. The germline V gene specifies SQVTM as CDR1 and ANQGSEA as CDR2. Inclusive of the bounding cysteine and phenylalanine, the CDR3 is 18 residues long. Only the CDR3 portion is preserved as DNA: 54 bases, with reading frame beginning at the first base. V drops 8 bases and J drops 6 bases, leaving 32 bases in between. Only one count was recorded for this clone. It has no known antigen specificity. No base quality information exists; no much larger clone differs at one position.

The library was produced with the immunoSEQ multiplex PCR assay. RNA was extracted from all samples and reverse transcribed into cDNA as template for TCR sequencing. SuperScript III was used to make first-strand cDNA, primed with a 2:1 mix of oligo-dT and random hexamers. A synthetic immune receptor repertoire was used to gauge amplification bias, and whatever bias remained was removed computationally. For the original study's pipeline: After raw reads were preprocessed to remove errors, the CDR3 was defined following IMGT conventions as running from the conserved cysteine to phenylalanine. To get clonality, Shannon entropy was normalized by log2 of the number of productive unique TCRs and the result was subtracted from 1. Whether each scalp clone was CD4 or CD8 was inferred by checking scalp TCRbeta sequences against the CD4 and CD8 repertoires from sorted blood. What TCRdb holds here is the immuneACCESS table cut down to in-frame rearrangements. Part of the clones is not present; checked against another copy, under half of the missing clones reflect an unresolved V gene, and the others are unexplained. That table gives V, J and clone size, and the DNA gave D and trimming. The sample table holds about 76,000 clones, of which 29% were seen once. Jointly, the top ten make up 14% to 15% of the sample.

The rearrangement joined TRBV29-1 to TRBJ2-1; TRBD2 might be the D gene, on 11 matching bases. The clonotype comes from a human donor with alopecia areata. The material sequenced was CD8+ T cells sorted from blood, taken at week 4, from a patient treated with tofacitinib. DNA sequence: TGCAGCCTACTGGGACAGGGGTTTGATAGCGGGAGGGCCAATGAGCAGTTCTTC. Its protein product is CSLLGQGFDSGRANEQFF.